One sample yielded the 24 T cell receptor beta chains listed below, sequenced in a study of cytomegalovirus exposure and HLA in healthy donors. Use of 60 Vbeta and 13 Jbeta primers characterized the PCR. Repertoires were generated with immunoSEQ multiplex PCR, while TCRdb's copy carries only in-frame clones and drops some. The table records approximately 150,000 clones, 81% of them present only once. Source material: PBMCs. The receptors were sampled from a man aged 45 to 65 in good health and CMV-seropositive.

The rearrangement uses TRBV9 and TRBJ2-1; 10 bases are a match to TRBD2. The germline CDR1 and CDR2 sequences are SGDLS and YYNGEE. CDR3 length: 15 residues. With V trimmed by 4 bases and J by 6 bases, 7 bases remained unmatched. The CDR3 loop is CASSTSSGGRNEQFF. The CDR3 DNA follows: TGTGCCAGCAGCACCTCTAGCGGGGGTCGCAATGAGCAGTTCTTC.

The chain employs TRBV30 and TRBJ1-5; weak D call: TRBD1 (5 bases). The CDR3 has 15 amino acids. The V end was cut by 5 bases, the J end by 0 bases, with 14 bases between. Germline V gives CDR1 GTSNPN, CDR2 SVGIG (reference sequence). The CDR3 sequence is CAWGHGSASNQPQHF. In nucleotides, the CDR3 is TGTGCCTGGGGACACGGGAGCGCTAGCAATCAGCCCCAGCATTTT.

V gene TRBV6-5 combines with J gene TRBJ2-1; possible D gene TRBD2, 6 bases. The germline V and J ends were trimmed by 0 bases and 7 bases, with 16 bases remaining between them. Germline V lookup: CDR1 MNHEY, CDR2 SVGAGI. The length of the CDR3 is 16 residues. CDR3 amino acids: CASSYSPGDPSNEQFF. Written as DNA, the CDR3 is TGTGCCAGCAGTTACTCCCCGGGAGACCCTAGTAATGAGCAGTTCTTC.

The V call is TRBV5-1, the J call TRBJ2-5; D possibly corresponds to TRBD1 (6 bases). V lost 4 bases to trimming and J lost 5 bases, with 15 bases between them. There are 14 residues in the CDR3. CDR1 and CDR2 (germline): SGHRS, YFSETQ. For the CDR3, the DNA is TGCGCCAGCAGCGGAACAGGGCCGGGGGAGACCCAGTACTTC. Encoded protein: CASSGTGPGETQYF.

The chain combines TRBV6-1 with TRBJ2-4; 7 nucleotides line up with TRBD2. Unmatched junction bases numbered 8, after V lost 2 bases and J lost 1 base. This CDR3 comprises 17 residues. Germline-derived CDR1 and CDR2 are MNHNS and SASEGT. The CDR3 reads CASSESGAGLAKNIQYF. Written as DNA, the CDR3 is TGTGCCAGCAGTGAATCAGGAGCGGGGCTTGCCAAAAACATTCAGTACTTC.

The chain carries TRBV25-1 and TRBJ1-5; a possible D gene is TRBD1 (6 bases). This CDR3 has 12 residues. The V end lost 10 bases, the J end lost 3 bases, and 10 bases lay between the germline ends. Germline V gives CDR1 MGHDK, CDR2 SYGVNS. The CDR3 nucleotides read TGTGCCACAGGACAGATCAATCAGCCCCAGCATTTT. Encoded protein: CATGQINQPQHF.

V usage is TRBV9 and J usage is TRBJ2-7, with 11 nucleotides matching TRBD2. V gave up 0 bases and J gave up 5 bases; unmatched junction bases: 4. The CDR3 extends over 15 amino acids. Germline CDR1 SGDLS, CDR2 YYNGEE. CDR3 amino acids: CASSVALAGVDEQYF. The CDR3 region has the DNA TGTGCCAGCAGCGTAGCACTAGCGGGAGTTGACGAGCAGTACTTC.

This sequence joins TRBV6-5 and TRBJ1-1; D might be TRBD1 (6 bases). The CDR3 has 14 amino acids. Germline V lookup: CDR1 MNHEY, CDR2 SVGAGI. The V end was cut by 5 bases, the J end by 1 base, with 11 bases between. The CDR3 DNA reads as TGTGCCAGCAGTAGACAACAGGGGAACACTGAAGCTTTCTTT. Translated, it gives CASSRQQGNTEAFF.

This sequence joins TRBV29-1 and TRBJ1-4, with TRBD1 as a possible D gene (5 bases). The CDR3 length is 13 residues. Germline V lookup: CDR1 SQVTM, CDR2 ANQGSEA. V was trimmed by 7 bases and J by 7 bases, leaving 16 bases between them. The CDR3 sequence is CSALAGVGEKLFF. For the CDR3, the DNA is TGCAGCGCTCTTGCGGGGGTCGGTGAAAAACTGTTTTTT. The whole variable domain, filled in from reference TRBV29-1 and TRBJ1-4, reads SAVISQKPSRDICQRGTSLTIQCQVDSQVTMMFWYRQQPGQSLTLIATANQGSEATYESGFVIDKFPISRPNLTFSTLTVSNMSPEDSSIYLCSALAGVGEKLFFGSGTQLSVL.

The chain is built from TRBV9 and TRBJ1-6; D gene uncertain. From germline, CDR1 is SGDLS and CDR2 YYNGEE. V was pared by 0 bases and J by 7 bases, with 11 bases between. The CDR3 is 15 residues long. The CDR3 bases are TGTGCCAGCAGCGTAGATCACCGGAGGAATTCACCCCTCCACTTT. Translating it yields CASSVDHRRNSPLHF.

The chain employs TRBV30 and TRBJ1-4; 8 nucleotides line up with TRBD1. With V trimmed by 3 bases and J by 0 bases, 3 bases remained unmatched. The CDR3 is 15 residues long. CDR1 GTSNPN and CDR2 SVGIG come from the germline V gene (reference sequence). CDR3 bases: TGTGCCTGGAGCCCGGACAGGGCAACTAATGAAAAACTGTTTTTT. Translation gives CAWSPDRATNEKLFF.

The rearrangement links TRBV28 to TRBJ1-1, with a weak D call TRBD1 (5 bases). V was pared by 3 bases and J by 5 bases, with 13 bases between. The V gene's germline CDR1 is MDHEN and CDR2 SYDVKM. This CDR3 contains 14 residues. This CDR3 is CASSFMGGRTEAFF. CDR3 DNA: TGTGCCAGCAGTTTTATGGGGGGAAGAACTGAAGCTTTCTTT. The entire variable domain, with the rest obtained from reference TRBV28 and TRBJ1-1, is as follows: DVKVTQSSRYLVKRTGEKVFLECVQDMDHENMFWYRQDPGLGLRLIYFSYDVKMKEKGDIPEGYSVSREKKERFSLILESASTNQTSMYLCASSFMGGRTEAFFGQGTRLTVV.

This CDR3 reads CASRELAGGGADTQYF. The CDR3 region has the DNA TGTGCCAGCAGGGAACTAGCGGGGGGCGGGGCAGATACGCAGTATTTT. The J gene is TRBJ2-3, the V gene TRBV2, with 12 bases fitting TRBD2. This CDR3 spans 16 amino acids. The germline V gene has CDR1 SNHLY and CDR2 FYNNEI. The junction had 8 bases not matched to a gene; V was cut back by 6 bases and J by 4 bases. Full variable domain (remainder filled in from reference TRBV2 and TRBJ2-3): EPEVTQTPSHQVTQMGQEVILRCVPISNHLYFYWYRQILGQKVEFLVSFYNNEISEKSEIFDDQFSVERPDGSNFTLKIRSTKLEDSAMYFCASRELAGGGADTQYFGPGTRLTVL.

The chain uses TRBV10-3 and TRBJ1-3; 7 positions agree with TRBD1. The CDR3 covers 16 residues. Germline V CDR1 and CDR2: ENHRY, SYGVKD. Losses at the gene ends were 4 bases for V and 3 bases for J; bases not matched to a gene: 9. CDR3 sequence: CAISGETGLLGNTIYF. The CDR3 DNA sequence: TGTGCCATCAGTGGGGAGACAGGGCTTCTTGGAAACACCATATATTTT.

This sequence joins TRBV5-1 and TRBJ2-1, with D possibly being TRBD2 (6 bases). With 2 bases removed from V and 0 bases from J, the gap between germline ends came to 15 bases. The CDR3 covers 17 residues. Per the germline V gene, CDR1 is SGHRS and CDR2 is YFSETQ. CDR3 in amino acids: CASSFAVLASSYNEQFF. The CDR3 nucleotides read TGCGCCAGCAGCTTTGCGGTTCTAGCGAGCTCCTACAATGAGCAGTTCTTC.

The chain carries TRBV5-1 and TRBJ2-5, with 10 bases matching TRBD1. The junction had 3 bases not matched to a gene; V was cut back by 0 bases and J by 4 bases. The CDR3 loop spans 15 amino acids. Germline assignment: CDR1 SGHRS and CDR2 YFSETQ. The CDR3 here is CASSLGTGGGETQYF. In nucleotides, the CDR3 is TGCGCCAGCAGCTTGGGGACAGGGGGGGGAGAGACCCAGTACTTC.

The J gene is TRBJ1-1, the V gene TRBV6-6; D not resolved. Trimming stripped 0 bases from V and 1 base from J, with 6 bases between. This CDR3 is built from 14 residues. In germline, CDR1 is MNHNY, CDR2 SVGAGI (reference sequence). The DNA of the CDR3 is TGTGCCAGCAGTTACTCGAACGGGAACACTGAAGCTTTCTTT. Protein sequence: CASSYSNGNTEAFF.

This clone was observed a handful of times. The chain uses TRBV5-5 and TRBJ2-1; 7 bases line up with TRBD1. Germline CDR1 is SGHKS and CDR2 is YYEKEE (reference sequence). J lost 0 bases, V lost 4 bases, and 4 bases had no gene match. The CDR3 runs 15 residues. CDR3 sequence (DNA): TGTGCCAGCAGCAAGGGACAGAGCTCCTACAATGAGCAGTTCTTC. Translating gives CASSKGQSSYNEQFF.

This clone was observed a few times. The rearrangement links TRBV30 to TRBJ2-1; D remains unclear. The ends were cut back, 1 base at V and 6 bases at J, with 13 bases in the middle. CDR1 and CDR2 (germline): GTSNPN, SVGIG (reference sequence). This CDR3 comprises 14 residues. CDR3 nucleotides: TGTGCCTGGAGTGCGGAGCTCTTGCTCAATGAGCAGTTCTTC. This encodes CAWSAELLLNEQFF.

This clone is a singleton in its sample. This chain joins TRBV5-4 and TRBJ2-1; 7 positions agree with TRBD2. The CDR3 sequence is 14 residues long. Germline V CDR1 and CDR2: SGHNT, YYREEE (reference sequence). The J segment lost 7 bases and the V segment lost 2 bases, leaving 6 bases of the junction unmatched. The CDR3 loop is CASSFFREENEQFF. The DNA for the CDR3 is TGTGCCAGCAGCTTTTTCCGGGAGGAGAATGAGCAGTTCTTC.

The chain has TRBV5-1 and TRBJ2-7; 11 bases line up with TRBD2. CDR3 length: 15 amino acids. CDR1 and CDR2 (germline): SGHRS, YFSETQ. The V gene end was trimmed by 3 bases and the J gene end by 7 bases; junction bases not matched to a gene: 9. The CDR3 is CASSYIAGGSIEQYF. The CDR3 DNA follows: TGCGCCAGCAGCTACATAGCGGGGGGGTCTATTGAGCAGTACTTC.

This chain uses TRBV7-2 with TRBJ2-5; the D is unclear. The CDR3 runs 12 residues. Germline CDR1 reads SGHTA; CDR2 reads FQGNSA. Trimming stripped 4 bases from V and 4 bases from J, with 7 bases between. This chain's CDR3 is CASSSKRETQYF. CDR3 coding DNA: TGTGCCAGCAGCTCAAAGCGAGAGACCCAGTACTTC. Based on the CDR3 plus reference TRBV7-2 and TRBJ2-5, the full variable domain is GAGVSQSPSNKVTEKGKDVELRCDPISGHTALYWYRQSLGQGLEFLIYFQGNSAPDKSGLPSDRFSAERTGGSVSTLTIQRTQQEDSAVYLCASSSKRETQYFGPGTRLLVL.

The rearrangement joins TRBV28 to TRBJ2-1, with 7 bases fitting TRBD2. Trimming removed 7 bases from V and 5 bases from J; junction bases left unmatched: 14. Germline V gene sequence: CDR1 MDHEN, CDR2 SYDVKM. The CDR3 length is 16 residues. CDR3 sequence (DNA): TGTGCCAGCACCCGAGCGGGACGTCGATCTAACAATGAGCAGTTCTTC. Amino acids: CASTRAGRRSNNEQFF.

The V call is TRBV30, the J call TRBJ1-1; TRBD1 matches 9 bases. Germline-derived CDR1 and CDR2 are GTSNPN and SVGIG (reference sequence). The CDR3 spans 12 residues. The trim removed 5 bases at V and 11 bases at J, leaving 9 bases unmatched. The CDR3 DNA reads as TGTGCCTGGGACCGGGGGACAGGGTCCGCTTTCTTT. It specifies CAWDRGTGSAFF.